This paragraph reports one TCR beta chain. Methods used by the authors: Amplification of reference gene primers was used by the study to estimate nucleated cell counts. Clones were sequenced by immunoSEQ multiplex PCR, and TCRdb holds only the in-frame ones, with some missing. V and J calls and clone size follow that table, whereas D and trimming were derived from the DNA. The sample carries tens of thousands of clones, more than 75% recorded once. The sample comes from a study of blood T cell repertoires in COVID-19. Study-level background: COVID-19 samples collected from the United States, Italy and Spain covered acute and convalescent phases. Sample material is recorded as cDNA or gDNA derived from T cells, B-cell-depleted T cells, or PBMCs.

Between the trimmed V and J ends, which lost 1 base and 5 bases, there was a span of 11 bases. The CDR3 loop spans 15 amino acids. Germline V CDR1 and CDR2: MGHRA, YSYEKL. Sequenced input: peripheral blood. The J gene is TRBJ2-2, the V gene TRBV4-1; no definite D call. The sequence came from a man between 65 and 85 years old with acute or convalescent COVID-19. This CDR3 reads CASSQVNYGTGELFF. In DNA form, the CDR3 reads TGCGCCAGCAGCCAAGTCAATTACGGGACCGGGGAGCTGTTTTTT.